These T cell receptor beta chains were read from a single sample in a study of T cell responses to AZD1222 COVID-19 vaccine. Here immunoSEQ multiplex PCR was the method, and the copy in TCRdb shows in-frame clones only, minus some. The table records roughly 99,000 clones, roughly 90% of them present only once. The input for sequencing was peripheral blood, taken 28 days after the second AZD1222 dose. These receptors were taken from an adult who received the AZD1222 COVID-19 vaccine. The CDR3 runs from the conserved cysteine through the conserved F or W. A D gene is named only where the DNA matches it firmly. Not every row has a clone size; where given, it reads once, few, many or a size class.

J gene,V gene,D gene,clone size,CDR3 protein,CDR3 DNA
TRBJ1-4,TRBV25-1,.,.,CASSDRNGGVNEKLFF,TGTGCCAGCAGTGATCGTAATGGGGGAGTCAACGAAAAACTGTTTTTT
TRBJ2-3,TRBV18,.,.,CASSPREQPDTQYF,TGTGCCAGCTCACCAAGAGAGCAACCAGATACGCAGTATTTT
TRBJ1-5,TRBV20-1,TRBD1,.,CSASMDRGLSNQPQHF,TGCAGTGCTAGTATGGACAGGGGGCTTAGCAATCAGCCCCAGCATTTT
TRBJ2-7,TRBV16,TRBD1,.,CASSQSPGTGVTYEQYF,TGTGCCAGCAGCCAATCCCCCGGGACAGGGGTTACCTACGAGCAGTACTTC
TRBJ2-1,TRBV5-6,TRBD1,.,CASSATGRGQGRDEQFF,TGTGCCAGCAGCGCTACTGGGAGGGGACAGGGTCGGGATGAGCAGTTCTTC
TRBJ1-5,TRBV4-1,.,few,CASSQEGSNQPQHF,TGCGCCAGCAGCCAAGAAGGTAGCAATCAGCCCCAGCATTTT
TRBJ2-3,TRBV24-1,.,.,CATSDPRRNSDTQYF,TGTGCCACCAGTGATCCCCGACGGAACTCAGATACGCAGTATTTT
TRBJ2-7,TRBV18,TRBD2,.,CASSPRTSGTLEQYF,TGTGCCAGCTCACCACGGACTAGCGGGACCCTCGAGCAGTACTTC
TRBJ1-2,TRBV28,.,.,CASSASQGSYGYTF,TGTGCCAGCAGCGCATCCCAGGGTTCCTATGGCTACACCTTC
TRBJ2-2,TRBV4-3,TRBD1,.,CASSQDSGTGTTGELFF,TGCGCCAGCAGCCAAGATTCCGGGACAGGGACGACCGGGGAGCTGTTTTTT
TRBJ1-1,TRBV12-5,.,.,CASGTRFRPGEAFF,TGTGCTAGTGGTACACGATTTAGACCGGGAGAGGCTTTCTTT
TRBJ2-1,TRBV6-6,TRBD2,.,CASRPASGDSYNEQFF,TGTGCCAGCCGTCCGGCTAGCGGGGATTCCTACAATGAGCAGTTCTTC
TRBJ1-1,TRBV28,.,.,CASSSGPNTEAFF,TGTGCCAGCAGTTCGGGGCCAAACACTGAAGCTTTCTTT
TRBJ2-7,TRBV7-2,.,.,CASSLSPYEQYF,TGTGCCAGCAGCCTCTCCCCCTACGAGCAGTACTTC